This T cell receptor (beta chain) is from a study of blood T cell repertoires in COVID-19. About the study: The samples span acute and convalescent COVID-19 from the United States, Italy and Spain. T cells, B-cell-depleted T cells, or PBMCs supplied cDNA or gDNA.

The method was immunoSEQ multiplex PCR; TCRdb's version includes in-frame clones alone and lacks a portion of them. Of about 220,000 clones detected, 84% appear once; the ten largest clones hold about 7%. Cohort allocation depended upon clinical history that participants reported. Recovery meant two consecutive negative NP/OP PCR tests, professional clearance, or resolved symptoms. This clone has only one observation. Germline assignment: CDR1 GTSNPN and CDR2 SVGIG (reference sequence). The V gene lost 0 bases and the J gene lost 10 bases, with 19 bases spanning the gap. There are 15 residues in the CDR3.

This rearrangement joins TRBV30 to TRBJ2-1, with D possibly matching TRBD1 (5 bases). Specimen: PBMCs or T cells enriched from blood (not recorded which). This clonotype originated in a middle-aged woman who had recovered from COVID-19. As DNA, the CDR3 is TGTGCCTGGAGTGTACTGACTGGGGCGAGAGGAGAGCAGTTCTTC. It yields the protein CAWSVLTGARGEQFF.